This TCR beta chain was found in a study of T-cell memory formation after mild COVID-19. Overall study findings and caveats: Some clones that responded turned up in pre-infection memory, which suggests that cross-reactive memory joined in. Mainly in CM and EM were contracting CD4+ clones; CD8+ were in EMRA. Second-wave clones with a day 37 peak had unconfirmed SARS-CoV-2 specificity.

Comment on this clonotype: The antigen is undetermined.

5'RACE with constant-segment primers built TCRalpha and TCRbeta cDNA libraries with UMIs. TCRdb re-called the 5' RACE reads through MiXCR, storing one row per CDR3 protein. The data show 500,000 to 600,000 distinct CDR3 sequences, over 15% seen once. Germline values: CDR1 DFQATT, CDR2 SNEGSKA (reference sequence). Trimming removed 1 base from V and 2 bases from J; junction bases left unmatched: 11. The length of the CDR3 is 19 residues. The receptor was isolated from an adult woman who had mild COVID-19 (a few samples of this study predate the infection). Cell type and time point are not known. The gene calls are TRBV20-1 and TRBJ2-1, with 13 bases aligning to TRBD2. The sample consisted of PBMCs or a T cell subset sorted from them (not recorded which). CDR3 protein: CSARGPTSGGGPTYNEQFF. CDR3 bases: TGCAGTGCTAGAGGGCCTACTAGCGGGGGGGGTCCTACCTACAATGAGCAGTTCTTC.